The 9 T cell receptor beta chains reported below all come from one sample, sequenced in a study of cytomegalovirus exposure and HLA in healthy donors (dated by TCRdb to between 2016 and 2019). Libraries were prepared through the immunoSEQ multiplex PCR assay. For the multiplex PCR, a mixture combining 60 forward primers for TCR Vbeta segments and 13 reverse primers for TCR Jbeta segments was used. TCRdb stores this immuneACCESS table with in-frame sequences only. Part of the clones is absent; in the studies checked, under half of the shortfall reflects unresolved V genes, and no reason is known for the rest. For this sample there are more than 150,000 clones; roughly 82% appear just once. The ten largest clones add up to 6.5% to 7.5% of the sample. The sequencing sample was made of PBMCs. Source of these receptors: a woman aged 45-60 years in good health and CMV-seropositive.

The gene calls are TRBV27 and TRBJ1-2; 9 nucleotides agree with TRBD1. This CDR3 contains 14 residues. The J segment lost 6 bases and the V segment lost 6 bases, leaving 8 bases of the junction unmatched. Germline CDR1 is MNHEY and CDR2 is SMNVEV (reference sequence). CDR3: CASSYRGHEDGYTF. In DNA form, the CDR3 reads TGTGCCAGCAGCTACAGGGGGCATGAAGATGGCTACACCTTC.

CDR3 in amino acids: CASSLTGSLEQYF. The CDR3 coding sequence is TGTGCCAGCAGCTTAACAGGGTCCCTCGAGCAGTACTTC. The J gene is TRBJ2-7, the V gene TRBV7-8; TRBD1 might be the D (6 bases). Germline CDR1 SGHVS, CDR2 FQNEAQ. The V end was cut by 2 bases, the J end by 6 bases, with 11 bases between. The CDR3 runs to 13 residues.

J is TRBJ2-7 and V is TRBV19; 7 nucleotides align to TRBD1. Germline V gene data show CDR1 as LNHDA and CDR2 as SQIVND (reference sequence). The CDR3 sequence is 15 residues long. With V trimmed by 3 bases and J by 3 bases, 8 bases remained unmatched. The CDR3: CASSIPQGKFYEQYF. The CDR3 DNA is TGTGCCAGTAGTATCCCACAGGGGAAGTTCTACGAGCAGTACTTC.

This rearrangement joins TRBV7-2 to TRBJ2-5; 8 nucleotides agree with TRBD2. Germline V gene data show CDR1 as SGHTA and CDR2 as FQGNSA. Trimming at V came to 1 base and at J to 5 bases, leaving 6 bases not matched to a gene. This CDR3 has 15 residues. DNA of the CDR3: TGTGCCAGCAGCTTAGGAGCGGGGGCGGGGGAGACCCAGTACTTC. This encodes CASSLGAGAGETQYF.

The chain is built from TRBV5-6 and TRBJ2-3, with 9 nucleotides matching TRBD2. The CDR3 covers 17 residues. Germline V gene data show CDR1 as SGHDT and CDR2 as YYEEEE. Trimming removed 0 bases from V and 2 bases from J; junction bases left unmatched: 7. CDR3 nucleotide sequence: TGTGCCAGCAGCTTGGCTTTGCGGGGGGGGATCACAGATACGCAGTATTTT. Its translation is CASSLALRGGITDTQYF.

This chain uses TRBV19 with TRBJ2-3; 12 bases agree with TRBD2. The CDR3 consists of 15 residues. Germline lookup yields CDR1 LNHDA and CDR2 SQIVND (reference sequence). Trimming removed 5 bases from V and 5 bases from J; junction bases left unmatched: 5. The CDR3 DNA sequence: TGTGCCAGTAGTGTGACTAGCGGGGGAGGAGATACGCAGTATTTT. Its protein is CASSVTSGGGDTQYF. Full variable domain (rest looked up from reference TRBV19 and TRBJ2-3): DGGITQSPKYLFRKEGQNVTLSCEQNLNHDAMYWYRQDPGQGLRLIYYSQIVNDFQKGDIAEGYSVSREKKESFPLTVTSAQKNPTAFYLCASSVTSGGGDTQYFGPGTRLTVL.

The chain carries TRBV5-4 and TRBJ1-6, with D perhaps TRBD1 (5 bases). Trimming shortened V by 0 bases and J by 7 bases, and 14 bases separated the two germline ends. CDR3 length: 16 amino acids. CDR1 is SGHNT, CDR2 YYREEE, per germline (reference sequence). The CDR3 nucleotides read TGTGCCAGCAGCTTGGCCTTGGGGGGTGAGAATTCACCCCTCCACTTT. Protein sequence: CASSLALGGENSPLHF.

The J gene is TRBJ1-2, the V gene TRBV19; D is undetermined. Germline V lookup: CDR1 LNHDA, CDR2 SQIVND (reference sequence). The V gene lost 6 bases and the J gene lost 4 bases, with 12 bases spanning the gap. CDR3 length: 13 amino acids. CDR3 sequence reads: CASSISLSYGYTF. The DNA of the CDR3 is TGTGCCAGTAGCATATCCCTCAGCTATGGCTACACCTTC.

The chain combines TRBV10-3 with TRBJ2-2, with 11 bases lining up with TRBD1. Germline CDR1 and CDR2: ENHRY and SYGVKD. V shed 5 bases and J 6 bases; nucleotides not matched to a gene: 5. The CDR3 is made up of 15 amino acids. The CDR3 spells CAISPGTGGSGELFF. The CDR3 bases are TGTGCCATCAGTCCCGGGACAGGGGGATCCGGGGAGCTGTTTTTT.